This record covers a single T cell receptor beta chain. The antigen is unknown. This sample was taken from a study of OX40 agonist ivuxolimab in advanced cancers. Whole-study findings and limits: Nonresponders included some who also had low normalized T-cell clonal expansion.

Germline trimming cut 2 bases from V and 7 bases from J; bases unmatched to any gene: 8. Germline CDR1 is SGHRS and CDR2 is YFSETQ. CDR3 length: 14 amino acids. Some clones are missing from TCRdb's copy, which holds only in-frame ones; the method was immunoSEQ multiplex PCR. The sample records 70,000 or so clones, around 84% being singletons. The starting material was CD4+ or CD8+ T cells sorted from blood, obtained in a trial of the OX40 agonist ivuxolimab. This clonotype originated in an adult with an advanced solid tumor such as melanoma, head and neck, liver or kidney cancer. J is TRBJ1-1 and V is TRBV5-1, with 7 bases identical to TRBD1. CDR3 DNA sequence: TGCGCCAGCAGCTTACGAGGGGGCGCGGTTGAAGCTTTCTTT. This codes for CASSLRGGAVEAFF.